Listed here are 3 T cell receptor beta chains from one sample, sequenced in a study of blood T cell repertoires in COVID-19. The repertoire was sequenced with immunoSEQ multiplex PCR; TCRdb's copy has only in-frame clones and lacks some. The sample has a few hundred thousand clones; over 80% are singletons. The specimen sequenced was PBMCs or T cells enriched from blood (not recorded which). The source of these receptors is a human donor in a cohort exposed to, infected with or recovered from COVID-19 (not recorded which). The donor label of this sample is uncertain.

The chain employs TRBV7-3 and TRBJ2-3; TRBD2 matches at 8 bases. The CDR3 consists of 16 residues. From germline, CDR1 is SGHTA and CDR2 FQGTGA. The V gene end was trimmed by 2 bases and the J gene end by 0 bases; junction bases not matched to a gene: 4. CDR3 sequence (DNA): TGTGCCAGCAGCTTAGCGGGGGGCCCTAGCACAGATACGCAGTATTTT. This gives the protein CASSLAGGPSTDTQYF. Based on the CDR3 plus reference TRBV7-3 and TRBJ2-3, the full variable domain is GAGVSQTPSNKVTEKGKYVELRCDPISGHTALYWYRQSLGQGPEFLIYFQGTGAADDSGLPNDRFFAVRPEGSVSTLKIQRTERGDSAVYLCASSLAGGPSTDTQYFGPGTRLTVL.

The rearrangement joins TRBV11-3 to TRBJ2-2; 7 bases are a match to TRBD2. Germline CDR1 is SGHNT and CDR2 is YENEEA. The CDR3 runs 16 residues. The V gene end was trimmed by 5 bases and the J gene end by 0 bases; junction bases not matched to a gene: 6. CDR3 amino acids: CASSRWGGTNTGELFF. The CDR3 coding sequence is TGTGCCAGCAGCCGGTGGGGGGGAACGAACACCGGGGAGCTGTTTTTT.

This chain links TRBV18 with TRBJ1-4; D gene unclear. Germline CDR1 KGHSH, CDR2 LQKENI. The CDR3 consists of 16 residues. Trimming took 3 bases from V and 0 from J, leaving 11 bases between them. This chain's CDR3 is CASSPLDFATNEKLFF. Here the CDR3 DNA reads TGTGCCAGCTCACCCTTGGACTTTGCAACTAATGAAAAACTGTTTTTT.